A selection of T cell receptor beta chains follows, all from one sample in a study of identical twins. From the 5' RACE reads, TCRdb called clonotypes with MiXCR, one entry per CDR3 protein. The sample has about 530,000 distinct CDR3 sequences, around 20% seen once; the top ten hold approximately 0.52%. The data were also submitted as part of a second study, on yellow fever vaccine responses in identical twins.

The sample comprised CD4+ T cells sorted from blood. Receptor source: a woman aged 18-35 years in good health. Each CDR3 is given with its conserved first and last residue. The order of the fields is J gene, clone size, V gene, D gene, CDR3 DNA, CDR3 protein. D genes are given only for firm matches. The listing skips clone size in some rows; elsewhere it reads once, few, many or a size class.

j_call: TRBJ2-5; clone_size: NA; v_call: TRBV20-1; d_call: TRBD1; cdr3_nt: TGCAGTGCTAACCTAGGGGGCCCGAAAGAGACCCAGTACTTC; cdr3_aa: CSANLGGPKETQYF
j_call: TRBJ2-1; clone_size: few; v_call: TRBV5-1; d_call: NA; cdr3_nt: TGCGCCAGCAGGAAGGGAGGAAGCGAGACGAATGAGCAGTTCTTC; cdr3_aa: CASRKGGSETNEQFF
j_call: TRBJ2-2; clone_size: NA; v_call: TRBV12-3/TRBV12-4; d_call: NA; cdr3_nt: TGTGCCAGCAGTTTATTAGTGATTACCGGGGAGCTGTTTTTT; cdr3_aa: CASSLLVITGELFF
j_call: TRBJ1-1; clone_size: few; v_call: TRBV29-1; d_call: NA; cdr3_nt: TGCAGCGTTCCTCTCGGGGGGTGGGACACTGAAGCTTTCTTT; cdr3_aa: CSVPLGGWDTEAFF
j_call: TRBJ2-5; clone_size: NA; v_call: TRBV3-1; d_call: NA; cdr3_nt: TGTGCCAGCAGCCAACCCCCACCGAGGGGCGAGACCCAGTACTTC; cdr3_aa: CASSQPPPRGETQYF
j_call: TRBJ2-3; clone_size: many; v_call: TRBV7-9; d_call: NA; cdr3_nt: TGTGCCAGCAGCCCCCGGACTACATATACTAGCACAGATACGCAGTATTTT; cdr3_aa: CASSPRTTYTSTDTQYF
j_call: TRBJ2-3; clone_size: few; v_call: TRBV4-1; d_call: NA; cdr3_nt: TGCGCCAGCAGCCAAGAAGCCTCAGGGGCTGGCACAGATACGCAGTATTTT; cdr3_aa: CASSQEASGAGTDTQYF
j_call: TRBJ2-1; clone_size: NA; v_call: TRBV6-1; d_call: NA; cdr3_nt: TGTGCCAGCAGTGTTGATAGCGGAACCTCCTACAATGAGCAGTTCTTC; cdr3_aa: CASSVDSGTSYNEQFF
j_call: TRBJ2-5; clone_size: many; v_call: TRBV5-1; d_call: NA; cdr3_nt: TGCGCCAGCAGCTTGAACTGGGGGAAAGAGACCCAGTACTTC; cdr3_aa: CASSLNWGKETQYF
j_call: TRBJ1-1; clone_size: NA; v_call: TRBV4-1; d_call: NA; cdr3_nt: TGCGCCAGCAGCCACGACACTGAAGCTTTCTTT; cdr3_aa: CASSHDTEAFF
j_call: TRBJ2-1; clone_size: NA; v_call: TRBV7-9; d_call: TRBD2; cdr3_nt: TGTGCCAGCAGCTTAATCCCTAGCGGGAGTGGGAATGAGCAGTTCTTC; cdr3_aa: CASSLIPSGSGNEQFF
j_call: TRBJ2-1; clone_size: few; v_call: TRBV11-2; d_call: NA; cdr3_nt: TGTGCCAGCAGCTTATATGGTTCGGGCTTCCTCGGCAATGAGCAGTTCTTC; cdr3_aa: CASSLYGSGFLGNEQFF
j_call: TRBJ2-3; clone_size: few; v_call: TRBV5-6; d_call: NA; cdr3_nt: TGTGCCAGCAGCTTGTCGGCGATGATTAGCACAGATACGCAGTATTTT; cdr3_aa: CASSLSAMISTDTQYF
j_call: TRBJ2-7; clone_size: NA; v_call: TRBV3-1; d_call: NA; cdr3_nt: TGTGCCAGCAGCCCGTTACGAGGAGCGGGCCTCTCCTACGAGCAGTACTTC; cdr3_aa: CASSPLRGAGLSYEQYF
j_call: TRBJ1-6; clone_size: few; v_call: TRBV6-5; d_call: NA; cdr3_nt: TGTGCCAGCAGTTTTTCTCTTCGGGACCCATTTTCACCCCTCCACTTT; cdr3_aa: CASSFSLRDPFSPLHF
j_call: TRBJ1-4; clone_size: NA; v_call: TRBV5-1; d_call: NA; cdr3_nt: TGCGCCAGCAGCTCCCCGCCCGCGGATGAAAAACTGTTTTTT; cdr3_aa: CASSSPPADEKLFF
j_call: TRBJ1-1; clone_size: NA; v_call: TRBV15; d_call: NA; cdr3_nt: TGTGCCACCAGCAGAGATGGGCAGGGCACTGAAGCTTTCTTT; cdr3_aa: CATSRDGQGTEAFF
j_call: TRBJ2-5; clone_size: NA; v_call: TRBV11-2; d_call: TRBD2; cdr3_nt: TGTGCCAGCAGCTTCGGGCGGGGGGGCTTCACAGAGACCCAGTACTTC; cdr3_aa: CASSFGRGGFTETQYF
j_call: TRBJ2-2; clone_size: NA; v_call: TRBV5-1; d_call: NA; cdr3_nt: TGCGCCAGCAGCGATGGGCCGGGAAACACCGGGGAGCTGTTTTTT; cdr3_aa: CASSDGPGNTGELFF
j_call: TRBJ2-2; clone_size: few; v_call: TRBV10-3; d_call: NA; cdr3_nt: TGTGCCATCAGTGAGTCGGGGGGTTATCCGGACACCGGGGAGCTGTTTTTT; cdr3_aa: CAISESGGYPDTGELFF
j_call: TRBJ2-1; clone_size: NA; v_call: TRBV12-3/TRBV12-4; d_call: NA; cdr3_nt: TGTGCCAGCAGTTTTTTCAGTGAGCAGTTCTTC; cdr3_aa: CASSFFSEQFF
j_call: TRBJ1-1; clone_size: NA; v_call: TRBV3-1; d_call: NA; cdr3_nt: TGTGCCAGCAGCCCCCACGGACTGATGAACACTGAAGCTTTCTTT; cdr3_aa: CASSPHGLMNTEAFF
j_call: TRBJ1-1; clone_size: few; v_call: TRBV5-1; d_call: NA; cdr3_nt: TGCGCCAGCAGCTTCCATGTTAACACTGAAGCTTTCTTT; cdr3_aa: CASSFHVNTEAFF
j_call: TRBJ2-2; clone_size: NA; v_call: TRBV11-3; d_call: NA; cdr3_nt: TGTGCCAGCAGCATGATCGGGCAGACCGGGGAGCTGTTTTTT; cdr3_aa: CASSMIGQTGELFF
j_call: TRBJ1-1; clone_size: NA; v_call: TRBV20-1; d_call: NA; cdr3_nt: TGCAGTGCTCACGAATCACTGAACACTGAAGCTTTCTTT; cdr3_aa: CSAHESLNTEAFF
j_call: TRBJ2-1; clone_size: few; v_call: TRBV24-1; d_call: TRBD2; cdr3_nt: TGTGCCACCAGTGACCCGACTAGCGGGAGGTGGAATGAGCAGTTCTTC; cdr3_aa: CATSDPTSGRWNEQFF
j_call: TRBJ2-7; clone_size: NA; v_call: TRBV7-6; d_call: NA; cdr3_nt: TGTGCCAGCAGCTCGGAGGTGGGGCAGCTATACGAGCAGTACTTC; cdr3_aa: CASSSEVGQLYEQYF
j_call: TRBJ2-7; clone_size: NA; v_call: TRBV10-3; d_call: NA; cdr3_nt: TGTGCCATCAGGGGAAGCGACAGCTCCTACGAGCAGTACTTC; cdr3_aa: CAIRGSDSSYEQYF
j_call: TRBJ1-2; clone_size: NA; v_call: TRBV12-3/TRBV12-4; d_call: NA; cdr3_nt: TGTGCCAGCACCGCTTCCGGACCGTTCGGCTATGGCTACACCTTC; cdr3_aa: CASTASGPFGYGYTF
j_call: TRBJ2-7; clone_size: NA; v_call: TRBV3-1; d_call: TRBD2; cdr3_nt: TGTGCCAGCAGCCAAGGACCTAGCGGGAGGAGGTCCTACGAGCAGTACTTC; cdr3_aa: CASSQGPSGRRSYEQYF
j_call: TRBJ2-5; clone_size: NA; v_call: TRBV24-1; d_call: NA; cdr3_nt: TGTGCCACCAGTGATTTGCTAGTCGGTGGCTTCAACGGGGAGACCCAGTACTTC; cdr3_aa: CATSDLLVGGFNGETQYF
j_call: TRBJ1-6; clone_size: few; v_call: TRBV20-1; d_call: NA; cdr3_nt: TGCAGTGCCCCTGGGGCAGGGCAATCACCCCTCCACTTT; cdr3_aa: CSAPGAGQSPLHF
j_call: TRBJ2-2; clone_size: NA; v_call: TRBV12-3/TRBV12-4; d_call: NA; cdr3_nt: TGTGCCAGCAAGCGGGACACCATTAACACCGGGGAGCTGTTTTTT; cdr3_aa: CASKRDTINTGELFF
j_call: TRBJ2-5; clone_size: few; v_call: TRBV27; d_call: TRBD2; cdr3_nt: TGTGCCAGCAAGGGAAGGACTAGCGGGGACCCTAAAGAGACCCAGTACTTC; cdr3_aa: CASKGRTSGDPKETQYF
j_call: TRBJ1-2; clone_size: NA; v_call: TRBV28; d_call: TRBD1; cdr3_nt: TGTGCCAGCAGACCGCCGGGACAGGGTCTCTATGGCTACACCTTC; cdr3_aa: CASRPPGQGLYGYTF
j_call: TRBJ2-1; clone_size: NA; v_call: TRBV7-9; d_call: TRBD1; cdr3_nt: TGTGCCAGCAGCCCTGGGACAGGGGGCGAAAGTGAGCAGTTCTTC; cdr3_aa: CASSPGTGGESEQFF
j_call: TRBJ1-5; clone_size: few; v_call: TRBV6-1; d_call: NA; cdr3_nt: TGTGCCAGCAGTCAGACAGCAACAGTAACTAATCAGCCCCAGCATTTT; cdr3_aa: CASSQTATVTNQPQHF
j_call: TRBJ2-3; clone_size: few; v_call: TRBV7-9; d_call: TRBD2; cdr3_nt: TGTGCCAGCAGCTCGGTCACTAGCGGGGTTCCGGGTACGCAGTATTTT; cdr3_aa: CASSSVTSGVPGTQYF
j_call: TRBJ2-1; clone_size: NA; v_call: TRBV13; d_call: NA; cdr3_nt: TGTGCCAGCACCAGAGCCGGTGAGCAGTTCTTC; cdr3_aa: CASTRAGEQFF
j_call: TRBJ2-2; clone_size: few; v_call: TRBV24-1; d_call: NA; cdr3_nt: TGTGCCACCAGTGATAACCAGGGGTTTAACACCGGGGAGCTGTTTTTT; cdr3_aa: CATSDNQGFNTGELFF